This is a list of T cell receptor beta chains from one sample in a study of T cells in Graves' hyperthyroidism and ophthalmopathy. TCRdb re-analysed the multiplex PCR reads in MiXCR, keeping a single row per CDR3 protein. The sample records some 620,000 distinct CDR3 sequences, roughly 17% being singletons. Input material: blood. These receptors were taken from a woman in her 30s with Graves' hyperthyroidism. Both conserved end residues are part of each CDR3. The D gene is left open where the match is weak. Some rows mark clone size as missing; the rest say once, few, many or name a class of expanded clone.

D gene	J gene	clone size	V gene	CDR3 protein	CDR3 DNA
.	TRBJ2-2	many	TRBV2	CASIGTAKGGLFF	TGTGCCAGCATCGGGACCGCGAAGGGGGGACTGTTTTTT
TRBD2	TRBJ2-7	few	TRBV6-1	CASSEIAGGRSYEQYF	TGTGCCAGCAGTGAAATAGCGGGAGGGAGATCCTACGAGCAGTACTTC
.	TRBJ1-5	many	TRBV28	CASSSASGLGQPQHF	TGTGCCAGCAGCTCCGCGTCAGGGTTGGGGCAGCCCCAGCATTTT
.	TRBJ2-7	.	TRBV15	CATSRERGYYEQYF	TGTGCCACCAGCAGAGAACGGGGGTACTACGAGCAGTACTTC
TRBD2	TRBJ2-1	.	TRBV19	CASSMSGRATDEQFF	TGTGCCAGTAGTATGAGCGGGAGGGCCACGGATGAGCAGTTCTTC
TRBD2	TRBJ2-2	.	TRBV5-4	CASSHPTSGRSVGELFF	TGTGCCAGCAGCCACCCGACTAGCGGGAGATCGGTCGGGGAGCTGTTTTTT
.	TRBJ1-1	many	TRBV6-2/TRBV6-3	CASIGTLHTEAFF	TGTGCCAGCATCGGGACACTACACACTGAAGCTTTCTTT
.	TRBJ1-4	.	TRBV5-1	CASSLGPVNEKLFF	TGCGCCAGCAGCTTGGGACCGGTGAATGAAAAACTGTTTTTT
.	TRBJ1-5	.	TRBV20-1	CSAVRGDQPQHF	TGCAGTGCGGTAAGGGGTGATCAGCCCCAGCATTTT
.	TRBJ2-1	.	TRBV30	CAWSSVGEQFF	TGTGCCTGGAGTTCTGTTGGTGAGCAGTTCTTC
TRBD1	TRBJ2-5	.	TRBV9	CASSDLGTGQETQYF	TGTGCCAGCAGCGATCTTGGGACAGGGCAAGAGACCCAGTACTTC
TRBD2	TRBJ2-7	few	TRBV27	CASSLGGREAEQYF	TGTGCCAGCAGTTTAGGAGGGAGGGAAGCTGAGCAGTACTTC
.	TRBJ1-1	many	TRBV28	CASSHGGGVDTEAFF	TGTGCCAGCAGCCACGGGGGGGGGGTCGACACTGAAGCTTTCTTT
.	TRBJ2-7	few	TRBV5-5	CASSLDLPPYEQYF	TGTGCCAGCAGCTTGGACCTGCCCCCATACGAGCAGTACTTC
.	TRBJ2-1	many	TRBV19	CASSIQGYNEQFF	TGTGCCAGCTCAATACAGGGTTACAATGAGCAGTTCTTC
.	TRBJ2-2	.	TRBV9	CASSVGGGEVGTGELFF	TGTGCCAGCAGCGTAGGAGGCGGGGAAGTGGGTACCGGGGAGCTGTTTTTT
.	TRBJ2-3	many	TRBV20-1	CSARHSGRYTDTQYF	TGCAGTGCTAGACACAGCGGACGATACACAGATACGCAGTATTTT
.	TRBJ2-1	many	TRBV27	CASSRPSSYNEQFF	TGTGCCAGCAGTCGGCCAAGCTCCTACAATGAGCAGTTCTTC
.	TRBJ1-1	.	TRBV14	CASSQVGWGAFF	TGTGCCAGCAGCCAAGTCGGTTGGGGAGCTTTCTTT
.	TRBJ2-7	few	TRBV20-1	CSAPDGGKAYEQYF	TGCAGTGCTCCCGATGGGGGAAAAGCGTACGAGCAGTACTTC
.	TRBJ1-5	few	TRBV9	CASSVDGVWQPQHF	TGTGCCAGCAGCGTAGATGGTGTGTGGCAGCCCCAGCATTTT
.	TRBJ2-4	.	TRBV19	CASSTRDKENIQYF	TGTGCCAGTAGTACCCGGGACAAGGAAAACATTCAGTACTTC
.	TRBJ2-5	.	TRBV5-8	CASSYIGQETQYF	TGTGCCAGCAGCTACATTGGGCAAGAGACCCAGTACTTC
TRBD2	TRBJ2-7	.	TRBV27	CASSLSRGTSGRGYEQYF	TGTGCCAGCAGTTTATCCCGTGGTACTAGCGGGAGGGGCTACGAGCAGTACTTC
.	TRBJ2-7	few	TRBV5-6	CASSLRSSLYEQYF	TGTGCCAGCAGCTTGCGGTCTAGCTTATACGAGCAGTACTTC
.	TRBJ2-7	many	TRBV5-1	CASRFREGYEQYF	TGCGCCAGCAGATTCAGGGAAGGCTACGAGCAGTACTTC
.	TRBJ2-1	few	TRBV28	CASSNSYNEQFF	TGTGCCAGCAGTAACTCCTACAATGAGCAGTTCTTC
TRBD1	TRBJ1-1	many	TRBV13	CASSLRPGQVVIAFF	TGTGCCAGCAGCTTACGACCGGGACAGGTGGTTATAGCTTTCTTT
.	TRBJ2-7	many	TRBV7-2	CASSLAHEQYF	TGTGCCAGCAGCCTTGCCCACGAGCAGTACTTC
.	TRBJ1-5	many	TRBV6-1	CASSEQGPSNQPQHF	TGTGCCAGCAGTGAACAGGGCCCTAGCAATCAGCCCCAGCATTTT
.	TRBJ1-3	many	TRBV7-2	CASSLGGNSGNTIYF	TGTGCCAGCAGCTTAGGAGGCAACTCTGGAAACACCATATATTTT
.	TRBJ2-7	many	TRBV29-1	CSVTESDQYF	TGCAGCGTCACCGAATCGGATCAGTACTTC
TRBD2	TRBJ2-7	many	TRBV27	CASRYTSSGTYEQYF	TGTGCCAGCAGATACACCTCTAGCGGAACCTACGAGCAGTACTTC
TRBD2	TRBJ2-7	few	TRBV19	CASSSEAGLSYEQYF	TGTGCCAGTAGTTCGGAAGCGGGACTCTCCTACGAGCAGTACTTC
.	TRBJ2-5	many	TRBV2	CASSGFAGLKETQYF	TGTGCCAGCAGTGGGTTCGCGGGTTTAAAAGAGACCCAGTACTTC
.	TRBJ2-7	many	TRBV12-3/TRBV12-4	CASSYGQRSSYEQYF	TGTGCCAGCAGTTACGGACAGAGGAGCTCCTACGAGCAGTACTTC
.	TRBJ2-3	many	TRBV7-9	CASSLASSVSTDTQYF	TGTGCCAGCAGCTTAGCGTCTTCCGTTAGCACAGATACGCAGTATTTT